This TCR beta chain emerged from a study of post-analysis software for immune sequencing data. Every TCR beta cDNA library bore unique molecular identifiers. TCRdb reanalysed the PCR reads using MiXCR and keeps one entry per CDR3 protein. Of more than 500,000 distinct CDR3 sequences in the sample, approximately 31% were seen once. To note about this clonotype: Its antigen is still unknown.

The study, taken as a whole, reports: TRBV5-6, TRBV5-1 and TRBV20-1 belonged to a set of about 5 TRBV segments that were more frequent in patients than controls.

V was shortened by 6 bases and J by 1 base, with 21 bases between the two germline ends. CDR1 KGHSH and CDR2 LQKENI come from the germline V gene. The CDR3 contains 17 residues. This chain uses TRBV18 with TRBJ1-1, with a possible D match to TRBD1 (5 bases). The source material was blood. The TCR sequence derives from a girl under 18 with multiple sclerosis. In nucleotides, the CDR3 is TGTGCCAGCTCTGGGGACGGGGAGCTAGCCTGGAACACTGAAGCTTTCTTT. It translates to CASSGDGELAWNTEAFF.